The TCR beta chain described here comes from a study of blood T cell repertoires in COVID-19. The overall study: Nucleic acid was either cDNA or gDNA, and it came from T cells, B-cell-depleted T cells, or PBMCs.

This CDR3 is built from 17 residues. Trimming pared 0 bases from V and 4 bases from J, leaving 16 bases between. Germline CDR1 reads SGHRS; CDR2 reads YFSETQ. Sequencing was performed with immunoSEQ multiplex PCR; in TCRdb, only in-frame clones are kept and a portion is missing. Counted here are hundreds of thousands of clones, 85% to 90% occurring once; the ten biggest clones make up 3.5% to 4.5%. Recruits, aged roughly 18 to 90 years, lived in under 25 US areas. Material for sequencing was PBMCs or T cells enriched from blood (not recorded which). The receptor was derived from a young man who had recovered from COVID-19. The chain couples TRBV5-1 to TRBJ1-4; no firm D call. The CDR3 region is CASSLGGSAQINEKLFF. CDR3 coding DNA: TGCGCCAGCAGCTTGGGAGGCAGCGCCCAAATTAATGAAAAACTGTTTTTT.